The next 17 T cell receptor beta chains were all read from a single sample in a study of regulatory T cells in long-lasting Graves disease. With iRepertoire HTBI primers and Arm-PCR of CDR3 regions, TCR beta libraries were built. TCRdb analysed the multiplex PCR reads with MiXCR anew, one entry per CDR3 protein. The sample lists some 560,000 distinct CDR3 sequences, more than 15% occurring once. The sample's time point: newly diagnosed GD, antithyroid drugs for less than 3 months. PBMC-extracted RNA yielded the TCR library. The same data also contributed to another study, on T cells in Graves' hyperthyroidism and ophthalmopathy.

The material was peripheral blood mononuclear cells (PBMCs), obtained at new diagnosis, from a patient treated with antithyroid drugs. The receptor source for this set is a woman between 40 and 65 years old with Graves disease.

For this clonotype: This may be a read error: a much more frequent sequence differs by one nucleotide. This chain connects TRBV15 to TRBJ2-4, with 8 bases fitting TRBD1. Germline CDR1 reads LNHNV; CDR2 reads YYDKDF (reference sequence). This CDR3 has 14 amino acids. With 0 bases clipped from V and 13 bases from J, the junction kept 8 bases outside the gene matches. The CDR3 sequence: CATSRDGTGNEQYF. The CDR3 nucleotides read TGTGCCACCAGCAGAGATGGGACAGGCAATGAGCAGTACTTC.

In this sample, this clonotype turned up a few times. The chain has TRBV19 and TRBJ1-2; a possible D gene is TRBD1 (5 bases). The ends were cut back, 5 bases at V and 6 bases at J, with 13 bases in the middle. The CDR3 spans 13 residues. Per the germline V gene, CDR1 is LNHDA and CDR2 is SQIVND (reference sequence). This chain's CDR3 is CASSAQGLDGYTF. The CDR3 DNA reads as TGTGCCAGTAGTGCCCAGGGCTTGGATGGCTACACCTTC.

The table lists this clonotype with many counts. For the CDR3, the DNA is TGTGCCTGGAGTCCCCAGCTAGCGGTGATAGAGACCCAGTACTTC. Protein product: CAWSPQLAVIETQYF. The chain employs TRBV30 and TRBJ2-5; 7 bases line up with TRBD2. The V segment lost 2 bases and the J segment 4 bases; nucleotides outside the gene matches: 10. Germline V gene sequence: CDR1 GTSNPN, CDR2 SVGIG (reference sequence). This CDR3 has 15 amino acids.

Ten or more counts support this clonotype. This sequence joins TRBV5-1 and TRBJ2-3; 9 bases agree with TRBD2. V shed 4 bases and J 1 base; nucleotides not matched to a gene: 4. This CDR3 contains 15 residues. Germline CDR1 SGHRS, CDR2 YFSETQ. The CDR3 spells CASSRSGGRTDTQYF. The CDR3 DNA follows: TGCGCCAGCAGCCGCAGCGGGGGGCGCACAGATACGCAGTATTTT.

The rearrangement links TRBV19 to TRBJ1-2; TRBD1 aligns across 12 bases. Germline CDR1 and CDR2: LNHDA and SQIVND (reference sequence). This CDR3 contains 15 residues. The ends lost 6 bases at V and 8 bases at J; junction bases unmatched: 10. Written as DNA, the CDR3 is TGTGCCAGTAGCAAACCGGGACAGGGGGCATGGGGCTACACCTTC. Amino acid sequence: CASSKPGQGAWGYTF.

The J gene is TRBJ1-4, the V gene TRBV10-2; the match to TRBD1 covers 8 bases. CDR3 length: 13 amino acids. Germline V gene lookup returns CDR1 WSHSY and CDR2 SAAADI. V trimming: 6 bases; J trimming: 8 bases; junction bases outside the gene matches: 5. CDR3 in amino acids: CASRDRGTEKLFF. The CDR3 bases are TGCGCCAGCAGAGACAGGGGAACGGAAAAACTGTTTTTT.

In its sample, this clonotype was seen many times. The rearrangement links TRBV3-1 to TRBJ1-1; D is undetermined. V lost 1 base to trimming and J lost 11 bases, with 8 bases between them. CDR3 length: 11 amino acids. Germline CDR1 is LGHDT and CDR2 is YNNKEL (reference sequence). CDR3: CASSQAGEAFF. The CDR3 nucleotides read TGTGCCAGCAGCCAAGCCGGGGAGGCTTTCTTT.

The V gene is TRBV12-3 or TRBV12-4, the J gene TRBJ1-1; TRBD1 might be the D (6 bases). The CDR3 has 13 residues. V gave up 3 bases and J gave up 4 bases, with 9 bases separating them. CDR3 region: CASSFGGRTEAFF. In nucleotides, the CDR3 is TGTGCCAGCAGTTTTGGGGGGCGCACTGAAGCTTTCTTT.

This clonotype appeared many times. This chain links TRBV27 with TRBJ1-1; D is undetermined. V lost 5 bases to trimming and J lost 0 bases, with 10 bases between them. CDR3 length: 14 amino acids. The germline V gene encodes CDR1 MNHEY and CDR2 SMNVEV (reference sequence). As DNA, the CDR3 is TGTGCCAGCAGTAGGAGTAGCATGAACACTGAAGCTTTCTTT. Protein sequence: CASSRSSMNTEAFF.

The V and J genes are TRBV5-1 and TRBJ1-2, with no clear D. Trimming removed 4 bases from V and 6 bases from J, with 19 bases in between. Per the germline V gene, CDR1 is SGHRS and CDR2 is YFSETQ. The CDR3 runs 15 residues. The CDR3 DNA reads TGCGCCAGCAGCCCCTCCCTTGGGAGGGCGAATGGCTACACCTTC. Translating gives CASSPSLGRANGYTF.

With respect to this clonotype: A much larger clone differs by one base, so this may be a read error. This chain's CDR3 is CDSSLQQSSYNEQFF. For the CDR3, the DNA is TGTGACAGCAGCTTACAGCAAAGCTCCTACAATGAGCAGTTCTTC. This chain uses TRBV7-9 with TRBJ2-1; D not resolved. The length of the CDR3 is 15 residues. CDR1 is SEHNR, CDR2 FQNEAQ, per germline (reference sequence).

Only a few counts were recorded for this clonotype. V is TRBV4-1 and J is TRBJ2-1, with D tentatively TRBD1 (6 bases). This CDR3 comprises 14 residues. The germline V gene encodes CDR1 MGHRA and CDR2 YSYEKL. Trimming left V 3 bases short and J 8 bases short, with 14 bases between. The CDR3 DNA follows: TGCGCCAGCAGCCAGACAGGCGGTTTATATGAGCAGTTCTTC. Protein product: CASSQTGGLYEQFF.

About this clonotype: A much larger clone lies one base from this, so it may be a read error. The chain combines TRBV28 with TRBJ2-3; no reliable D call. There are 14 residues in the CDR3. The germline V gene has CDR1 MDHEN and CDR2 SYDVKM. Between the trimmed V and J ends, which lost 5 bases and 5 bases, there was a span of 14 bases. CDR3 protein: CASSATQTGDTQYF. For the CDR3, the DNA is TGTGCCAGCAGTGCCACCCAGACTGGAGATACGCAGTATTTT.

This clonotype was detected ten times or more. The chain has TRBV2 and TRBJ2-3; TRBD1 agrees at 7 bases. The CDR3 has 14 amino acids. V lost 7 bases, J lost 2 bases, and 6 bases stayed unmatched. Germline loops: CDR1 SNHLY, CDR2 FYNNEI. For the CDR3, the DNA is TGTGCCAGCAAGGACAGGTTGGACACAGATACGCAGTATTTT. Protein: CASKDRLDTDTQYF. Together with reference TRBV2 and TRBJ2-3, the CDR3 gives the full variable domain: EPEVTQTPSHQVTQMGQEVILRCVPISNHLYFYWYRQILGQKVEFLVSFYNNEISEKSEIFDDQFSVERPDGSNFTLKIRSTKLEDSAMYFCASKDRLDTDTQYFGPGTRLTVL.

This clonotype was seen at least ten times. The chain uses TRBV2 and TRBJ1-5, with unresolved D. CDR1 SNHLY and CDR2 FYNNEI come from the germline V gene. Trimming removed 8 bases at V and 0 bases at J, with 8 bases between. CDR3 length equals 13 residues. The CDR3 spells CASGIYSNQPQHF. CDR3 DNA sequence: TGTGCCAGCGGGATTTATAGCAATCAGCCCCAGCATTTT. The complete variable domain, with remaining parts taken from reference TRBV2 and TRBJ1-5, reads EPEVTQTPSHQVTQMGQEVILRCVPISNHLYFYWYRQILGQKVEFLVSFYNNEISEKSEIFDDQFSVERPDGSNFTLKIRSTKLEDSAMYFCASGIYSNQPQHFGDGTRLSIL.

The table lists this clonotype with many counts. The chain has TRBV5-1 and TRBJ2-7, with D perhaps TRBD1 (6 bases). Germline V gene sequence: CDR1 SGHRS, CDR2 YFSETQ. The CDR3 has 14 residues. The ends were cut back, 1 base at V and 0 bases at J, with 8 bases in the middle. For the CDR3, the DNA is TGCGCCAGCAGCTTGAGACAGGTCTCCTACGAGCAGTACTTC. It encodes CASSLRQVSYEQYF.

The table lists this clonotype with many counts. The chain couples TRBV20-1 to TRBJ1-2; no firm D call. The length of the CDR3 is 14 residues. The germline V gene encodes CDR1 DFQATT and CDR2 SNEGSKA (reference sequence). Trimming took off 1 base at V and 8 bases at J, with 17 bases between the two ends. The CDR3 loop is CSARAPYVNEGYTF. As DNA, the CDR3 is TGCAGTGCTAGAGCCCCATACGTAAACGAGGGCTACACCTTC.